This TCR beta chain was identified during a study of control samples from healthy donors and cancer patients. The V end lost 2 bases, the J end lost 0 bases, and 9 bases lay between the germline ends. Looked up from germline, CDR1 is SGDLS and CDR2 is YYNGEE. The CDR3 sequence is 15 residues long. Generated by immunoSEQ multiplex PCR, the TCRdb table keeps only in-frame clones and is missing some. The sample has around 43,000 clones, roughly 92% seen once; the top ten hold around 3.9%. Sequences were obtained from blood. V usage is TRBV9 and J usage is TRBJ1-3, with no clear D. The sequence derives from a woman in her fifties or sixties in good health. CDR3 DNA: TGTGCCAGCAGCGTTGAGGTCCTCTCTGGAAACACCATATATTTT. Its protein product is CASSVEVLSGNTIYF. The complete variable domain, with remaining parts taken from reference TRBV9 and TRBJ1-3, reads DSGVTQTPKHLITATGQRVTLRCSPRSGDLSVYWYQQSLDQGLQFLIQYYNGEERAKGNILERFSAQQFPDLHSELNLSSLELGDSALYFCASSVEVLSGNTIYFGEGSWLTVV.